Listed below are T cell receptor beta chains from one sample, sequenced in a study of blood T cell repertoires in COVID-19. TCRdb's table, derived via immunoSEQ multiplex PCR, lists solely in-frame clones and lacks some. Of some 100,000 clones in the sample, 80% to 90% were seen once. Material: peripheral blood. The receptors were gathered from a human donor in a cohort sampled during active COVID-19. The CDR3 runs from the conserved cysteine through the conserved F or W. Each record gives: clone size, D gene, CDR3 length, J gene, V gene, CDR3 protein, CDR3 DNA. A D gene is named only where the DNA matches it firmly. The size field is filled for only some rows; it gives once, few, many or a size class.

size: NA; D: NA; length: 14; J: TRBJ2-5; V: TRBV14; CDR3: CASSHQLSAGTQYF; DNA: TGTGCCAGCAGCCACCAACTATCCGCTGGGACCCAGTACTTC
size: NA; D: NA; length: 15; J: TRBJ2-1; V: TRBV19; CDR3: CASSTTSIHYNEQFF; DNA: TGTGCCAGTAGCACCACTTCCATCCACTACAATGAGCAGTTCTTC
size: NA; D: TRBD2; length: 19; J: TRBJ2-5; V: TRBV7-2; CDR3: CASSGPTSRTSGGRETQYF; DNA: TGTGCCAGCAGCGGACCCACCTCTCGGACTAGCGGGGGACGGGAGACCCAGTACTTC
size: NA; D: TRBD1; length: 15; J: TRBJ2-7; V: TRBV11-2; CDR3: CASSLEGTGYYEQYF; DNA: TGTGCCAGCAGCTTAGAAGGGACAGGGTACTACGAGCAGTACTTC
size: NA; D: TRBD1; length: 16; J: TRBJ1-6; V: TRBV4-1; CDR3: CASSQDGTGLLSRRHF; DNA: TGCGCCAGCAGCCAAGATGGGACAGGGCTCCTCAGTCGGCGGCACTTT
size: NA; D: TRBD1; length: 15; J: TRBJ1-2; V: TRBV4-3; CDR3: CASSQDTGDRNGYTF; DNA: TGCGCCAGCAGCCAAGATACAGGGGATCGGAATGGCTACACCTTC
size: once; D: NA; length: 14; J: TRBJ1-4; V: TRBV6-5; CDR3: CASRGRTANEKLFF; DNA: TGTGCCAGCCGAGGACGGACAGCAAATGAAAAACTGTTTTTT
size: NA; D: NA; length: 15; J: TRBJ1-4; V: TRBV5-1; CDR3: CASSLQAATNEKLFF; DNA: TGCGCCAGCAGCTTACAGGCTGCAACTAATGAAAAACTGTTTTTT
size: few; D: NA; length: 14; J: TRBJ1-2; V: TRBV5-4; CDR3: CASSLMLGQNGYTF; DNA: TGTGCCAGCAGCTTGATGCTTGGACAGAATGGCTACACCTTC
size: NA; D: NA; length: 15; J: TRBJ1-4; V: TRBV19; CDR3: CASSARRRANEKLFF; DNA: TGTGCCAGTAGTGCCCGTAGGAGGGCTAATGAAAAACTGTTTTTT
size: NA; D: NA; length: 15; J: TRBJ2-2; V: TRBV5-5; CDR3: CASSLSLRNTGELFF; DNA: TGTGCCAGCAGCTTGTCTTTGCGGAACACCGGGGAGCTGTTTTTT
size: many; D: NA; length: 13; J: TRBJ1-1; V: TRBV7-8; CDR3: CASSSDRNTEAFF; DNA: TGTGCCAGCAGCTCAGACAGAAACACTGAAGCTTTCTTT
size: NA; D: TRBD2; length: 16; J: TRBJ2-7; V: TRBV4-1; CDR3: CASSRGAGVHPYEQYF; DNA: TGCGCCAGCAGCCGAGGGGCGGGGGTTCATCCCTACGAGCAGTACTTC
size: NA; D: TRBD1; length: 14; J: TRBJ2-5; V: TRBV5-4; CDR3: CASSRQGQGETQYF; DNA: TGTGCCAGCAGTCGACAGGGACAGGGAGAGACCCAGTACTTC
size: NA; D: TRBD2; length: 14; J: TRBJ2-7; V: TRBV7-8; CDR3: CASSLGLAVYEQYF; DNA: TGTGCCAGCAGCCTGGGACTAGCGGTATACGAGCAGTACTTC
size: NA; D: NA; length: 14; J: TRBJ1-3; V: TRBV28; CDR3: CASTLGQGRNTIYF; DNA: TGTGCCAGCACCCTGGGCCAGGGGAGAAACACCATATATTTT
size: NA; D: NA; length: 15; J: TRBJ1-2; V: TRBV6-5; CDR3: CASSYGGTAYYGYTF; DNA: TGTGCCAGCAGTTACGGGGGGACGGCGTACTATGGCTACACCTTC
size: NA; D: NA; length: 13; J: TRBJ1-2; V: TRBV6-5; CDR3: CASSSLGRYGYTF; DNA: TGTGCCAGCAGTTCTTTAGGGAGGTATGGCTACACCTTC
size: NA; D: TRBD2; length: 17; J: TRBJ2-7; V: TRBV4-2; CDR3: CASSQVPRGGGGAEQYF; DNA: TGTGCCAGCAGCCAAGTCCCCCGGGGGGGCGGGGGAGCCGAGCAGTACTTC
size: few; D: NA; length: 13; J: TRBJ2-7; V: TRBV10-3; CDR3: CAISETGYHEQYF; DNA: TGTGCCATCAGTGAGACAGGGTACCACGAGCAGTACTTC